These 27 T cell receptor beta chains originate from one sample sequenced in a study of T-cell reconstitution after alpha-beta-depleted transplantation in children. Preparing the TCRbeta library involved the use of unique molecular identifiers. TCRdb ran MiXCR on the PCR reads and lists one entry per CDR3 protein. Here the sample spans around 270,000 distinct CDR3 sequences, 10% being singletons. Sequenced here: PBMCs, sampled before TCRalphabeta/CD19-depleted stem cell transplant. These receptors were obtained from a boy under three years old with acute myeloid leukemia, due to receive a stem cell transplant.

This clonotype was observed at least ten times. V gene TRBV12-3 or TRBV12-4 combines with J gene TRBJ1-4; TRBD1 is a possible D gene (6 bases). V shed 3 bases and J shed 7 bases, with 18 bases lying between them. This CDR3 spans 16 amino acids. For the CDR3, the DNA is TGTGCCAGCAGTTTGAATAGGGGCAGGGGTAGTGAAAAACTGTTTTTT. Translated: CASSLNRGRGSEKLFF.

This clonotype was seen ten or more times. The chain combines TRBV7-3 with TRBJ2-1; TRBD1 aligns across 10 bases. The CDR3 is 16 amino acids. J lost 6 bases, V lost 4 bases, and 9 bases had no gene match. Looked up from germline, CDR1 is SGHTA and CDR2 is FQGTGA. CDR3 loop: CASSSLGTGDPNEQFF. In nucleotides, the CDR3 is TGTGCCAGCAGCTCACTTGGGACAGGGGACCCCAATGAGCAGTTCTTC.

The chain combines TRBV28 with TRBJ2-4, with D possibly matching TRBD1 (6 bases). The germline gives CDR1 MDHEN, CDR2 SYDVKM. The V end was cut by 8 bases, the J end by 11 bases, with 22 bases between. The CDR3 covers 14 residues. The CDR3 protein is CASEGTWTPLVQYF. The DNA for the CDR3 is TGTGCCAGCGAGGGGACATGGACCCCACTCGTTCAGTACTTC. The full variable domain, in which reference TRBV28 and TRBJ2-4 provide the parts outside the CDR3, is DVKVTQSSRYLVKRTGEKVFLECVQDMDHENMFWYRQDPGLGLRLIYFSYDVKMKEKGDIPEGYSVSREKKERFSLILESASTNQTSMYLCASEGTWTPLVQYFGAGTRLSVL.

This clonotype was seen many times. The gene calls are TRBV12-3 or TRBV12-4 and TRBJ2-7; D call uncertain. V gave up 3 bases and J gave up 3 bases, with 12 bases separating them. CDR3 length equals 14 residues. The CDR3 loop reads CASSLGGLRYEQYF. The CDR3 bases are TGTGCCAGCAGTTTGGGCGGCCTCCGCTACGAGCAGTACTTC.

There are many counts of this clonotype. The chain joins TRBV28 to TRBJ2-7, with 10 bases identical to TRBD1. The ends lost 3 bases at V and 7 bases at J; junction bases unmatched: 9. This CDR3 is built from 15 residues. Germline CDR1 reads MDHEN; CDR2 reads SYDVKM. CDR3 sequence (DNA): TGTGCCAGCAGTTTGCCGGGACAGGGGCTGGGGGAGCAGTACTTC. Amino acid sequence: CASSLPGQGLGEQYF.

There are many counts of this clonotype. The gene calls are TRBV6-2 or TRBV6-3 and TRBJ2-3; unclear D gene. Germline V lookup: CDR1 MNHEY, CDR2 SVGEGT. The CDR3 contains 14 residues. V was clipped by 2 bases and J by 0 bases, with 6 bases between them. The CDR3, as DNA: TGTGCCAGCAGTTACCCGACTAGCACAGATACGCAGTATTTT. This codes for CASSYPTSTDTQYF.

This clonotype was observed many times. The genes are TRBV29-1 and TRBJ2-2; no firm D call. The V end was cut by 6 bases, the J end by 5 bases, with 10 bases between. Germline V gene data show CDR1 as SQVTM and CDR2 as ANQGSEA. There are 12 residues in the CDR3. CDR3: CSVNWETGELFF. Here the CDR3 DNA reads TGCAGCGTGAATTGGGAAACCGGGGAGCTGTTTTTT.

This clonotype was observed a handful of times. The chain is built from TRBV7-6 and TRBJ2-5; D gene unclear. V lost 11 bases to trimming and J lost 7 bases, with 11 bases between them. CDR3 size: 10 residues. CDR1 is SGHVS, CDR2 FNYEAQ, per germline. CDR3 nucleotides: TGTGCCTGCGGCACTGGGACCCAGTACTTC. Its protein product is CACGTGTQYF.

This clonotype was found many times. The J gene is TRBJ1-5, the V gene TRBV20-1, with unresolved D. CDR1 DFQATT and CDR2 SNEGSKA come from the germline V gene (reference sequence). The CDR3 has 13 amino acids. Trimming took 3 bases from V and 0 from J, leaving 6 bases between them. The CDR3 nucleotides are TGCAGTGCTAGGAAGGGTAGCAATCAGCCCCAGCATTTT. It codes for CSARKGSNQPQHF.

The chain combines TRBV7-2 with TRBJ2-1; weak D call: TRBD1 (6 bases). The CDR3 contains 15 residues. Trimming cost V 5 bases and J 3 bases, with 14 bases left between them. The germline gives CDR1 SGHTA, CDR2 FQGNSA. Here the CDR3 DNA reads TGTGCCAGCAGCCCATGGGGGACACTCTACAATGAGCAGTTCTTC. Amino acids: CASSPWGTLYNEQFF.

The chain is built from TRBV9 and TRBJ2-2, with 7 bases that match TRBD2. The trim removed 9 bases at V and 5 bases at J, leaving 13 bases unmatched. Per the germline V gene, CDR1 is SGDLS and CDR2 is YYNGEE. The length of the CDR3 is 15 residues. CDR3 sequence (DNA): TGTGCCACTCAGACAGCGGGAAGGATTACCGGGGAGCTGTTTTTT. Protein: CATQTAGRITGELFF.

In its sample, this clonotype was seen once. V is TRBV20-1 and J is TRBJ2-6; 7 bases align to TRBD1. Germline lookup yields CDR1 DFQATT and CDR2 SNEGSKA (reference sequence). The CDR3 has 14 amino acids. V trimming: 3 bases; J trimming: 4 bases; junction bases outside the gene matches: 3. In nucleotides, the CDR3 is TGCAGTGCTAGGAAGGGGGCAGGGGCCAACGTCCTGACTTTC. It encodes CSARKGAGANVLTF.

This clonotype was seen at least ten times. V and J are TRBV5-1 and TRBJ2-1, with D hard to call. Germline V lookup: CDR1 SGHRS, CDR2 YFSETQ. Between the trimmed V and J ends, which lost 2 bases and 5 bases, there was a span of 8 bases. CDR3 length equals 13 residues. CDR3 DNA sequence: TGCGCCAGCAGCTTTAGGACGGACAATGAGCAGTTCTTC. Encoded protein: CASSFRTDNEQFF.

This clonotype was counted a few times. The chain links TRBV29-1 to TRBJ1-2; the match to TRBD1 covers 7 bases. Trimming took 4 bases from V and 5 from J; bases not matched to a gene: 7. Germline lookup yields CDR1 SQVTM and CDR2 ANQGSEA. The length of the CDR3 is 13 residues. The chain's CDR3 is CSVVPGQRYGYTF. Here the CDR3 DNA reads TGCAGCGTTGTTCCGGGACAGCGGTATGGCTACACCTTC.

This clonotype was picked up a small number of times. The rearrangement links TRBV10-3 to TRBJ2-3, with D hard to call. The CDR3 has 13 residues. V lost 2 bases and J lost 7, with 10 bases in between. Germline CDR1 is ENHRY and CDR2 is SYGVKD. The CDR3 here is CAISEPTRNTQYF. As DNA, the CDR3 is TGTGCCATCAGTGAGCCGACTCGAAATACGCAGTATTTT.

Many counts were recorded for this clonotype. The chain joins TRBV12-3 or TRBV12-4 to TRBJ1-2, with no clear D. The CDR3 is 14 amino acids. Trimming removed 6 bases from V and 6 bases from J, with 17 bases in between. The CDR3: CASSPRLTYDGYTF. DNA of the CDR3: TGTGCCAGCAGCCCCCGACTTACCTATGATGGCTACACCTTC.

This clonotype was picked up many times. The chain is built from TRBV28 and TRBJ2-3; 10 nucleotides agree with TRBD2. Per the germline V gene, CDR1 is MDHEN and CDR2 is SYDVKM. J gave up 1 base and V 6 bases, and 10 bases lay outside the gene matches. This CDR3 has 17 amino acids. CDR3 loop: CASSLSPGLARTDTQYF. The CDR3 coding sequence is TGTGCCAGCAGCCTATCCCCGGGACTAGCGCGCACAGATACGCAGTATTTT. The full variable domain, completed using reference TRBV28 and TRBJ2-3, is DVKVTQSSRYLVKRTGEKVFLECVQDMDHENMFWYRQDPGLGLRLIYFSYDVKMKEKGDIPEGYSVSREKKERFSLILESASTNQTSMYLCASSLSPGLARTDTQYFGPGTRLTVL.

A few counts support this clonotype. This sequence joins TRBV12-3 or TRBV12-4 and TRBJ1-1; TRBD1 might be the D (6 bases). This CDR3 has 13 residues. The V end was cut by 2 bases, the J end by 4 bases, with 8 bases between. The CDR3 spells CASSLIRGTEAFF. The CDR3 DNA reads TGTGCCAGCAGTTTAATCAGGGGCACTGAAGCTTTCTTT.

This clonotype was detected many times. V usage is TRBV9 and J usage is TRBJ2-2; a possible D gene is TRBD2 (6 bases). The germline V gene has CDR1 SGDLS and CDR2 YYNGEE. With 0 bases removed from V and 0 bases from J, the gap between germline ends came to 12 bases. The CDR3 is 17 amino acids. The CDR3 DNA reads TGTGCCAGCAGCGTAGTGGGGGGACGTCCGAACACCGGGGAGCTGTTTTTT. This codes for CASSVVGGRPNTGELFF.

This clonotype turned up a few times. The chain is built from TRBV10-3 and TRBJ1-5, with a weak D call TRBD1 (5 bases). Germline V gene sequence: CDR1 ENHRY, CDR2 SYGVKD. V dropped 2 bases and J dropped 0 bases, with 8 bases sitting between them. There are 15 residues in the CDR3. Here the CDR3 reads CAISERQYSNQPQHF. The CDR3 region has the DNA TGTGCCATCAGTGAGCGACAGTATAGCAATCAGCCCCAGCATTTT.

There are many counts of this clonotype. The V and J genes are TRBV7-2 and TRBJ2-7; D call uncertain. Germline V gives CDR1 SGHTA, CDR2 FQGNSA. CDR3 size: 12 residues. Trimming removed 0 bases at V and 6 bases at J, with 6 bases between. As DNA, the CDR3 is TGTGCCAGCAGCTTAGCCCGGGTCGAGCAGTACTTC. Amino acid sequence: CASSLARVEQYF.

This clonotype was seen a few times. A junction boundary mismatches the germline segment, possibly from a read error. The chain couples TRBV28 to TRBJ1-1; the D is unclear. The CDR3 consists of 11 residues. In germline, CDR1 is MDHEN, CDR2 SYDVKM. The CDR3 bases are TGTGCCAGCAGTTTATACACTCAAGCTTTCTTT. It codes for CASSLYTQAFF. Using reference TRBV28 and TRBJ1-1 for the parts outside the CDR3, the full variable domain is DVKVTQSSRYLVKRTGEKVFLECVQDMDHENMFWYRQDPGLGLRLIYFSYDVKMKEKGDIPEGYSVSREKKERFSLILESASTNQTSMYLCASSLYTQAFFGQGTRLTVV.

This clonotype was found many times. The chain is built from TRBV5-1 and TRBJ1-5, with D unresolved. CDR1 is SGHRS and CDR2 is YFSETQ in the germline V gene. This CDR3 is 15 amino acids long. V shed 0 bases and J shed 6 bases, with 13 bases lying between them. The CDR3 is CASSLDPGAGQPQHF. DNA of the CDR3: TGCGCCAGCAGCTTGGATCCAGGAGCGGGTCAGCCCCAGCATTTT.

This clonotype has at least ten counts. The V call is TRBV20-1, the J call TRBJ1-5; 7 nucleotides match TRBD1. CDR1 and CDR2 from the germline V gene are DFQATT and SNEGSKA (reference sequence). The trim removed 6 bases at V and 5 bases at J, leaving 7 bases unmatched. CDR3 length equals 13 residues. The CDR3 nucleotides are TGCAGTGCGCGGAGACAGGGCCATCAGCCCCAGCATTTT. This sequence encodes CSARRQGHQPQHF.

This clonotype was counted many times. The chain uses TRBV12-3 or TRBV12-4 and TRBJ2-5; the D is unclear. V dropped 3 bases and J dropped 1 base, with 6 bases sitting between them. The CDR3 length is 13 residues. In nucleotides, the CDR3 is TGTGCCAGCAGTTTTCTCAGCCAAGAGACCCAGTACTTC. Protein: CASSFLSQETQYF.

With respect to this clonotype: This may be a read error, as it is one base from a much larger clone. V is TRBV10-3 and J is TRBJ2-3; D is ambiguous. V was pared by 3 bases and J by 4 bases, with 5 bases between. The CDR3 is 12 residues long. Germline lookup yields CDR1 ENHRY and CDR2 SYGVKD. CDR3 sequence (DNA): TGTGCCATCAGTGACAACGCAGATACGCAGTATTTT. This encodes CAISDNADTQYF.

This clonotype was found a few times. The V gene is TRBV7-8, the J gene TRBJ2-7, with 7 bases that match TRBD1. The CDR3 is 17 amino acids. Germline values: CDR1 SGHVS, CDR2 FQNEAQ. Trimming removed 5 bases from V and 6 bases from J; junction bases left unmatched: 19. The CDR3 sequence is CASSDLKNRGLIVEQYF. CDR3 coding DNA: TGTGCCAGCAGCGATCTTAAAAACAGGGGCCTTATTGTCGAGCAGTACTTC.